This T cell receptor (beta chain) appears in the sequencing data of a study of resident and recirculating memory T cells in vitiligo. Study-level points and caveats: Clonality differed among vitiligo lesions, with no unique dominant clone.

Details on this clone: Its antigen is not known.

The V gene's germline CDR1 is MDHEN and CDR2 SYDVKM. The V and J ends lost 7 bases and 5 bases, in that order; junction bases with no gene match: 12. This CDR3 spans 15 amino acids. The repertoire was sequenced with immunoSEQ multiplex PCR; TCRdb's copy has only in-frame clones and lacks some. The sample has 72,000 or so clones, around 92% seen once. This clonotype was sampled from a male donor with vitiligo. V is TRBV28 and J is TRBJ1-1; 8 nucleotides line up with TRBD1. The sequencing input was blood. The CDR3 DNA reads TGTGCCAGCACCAGTTGGACAGGGAGGGGAACTGAAGCTTTCTTT. Encoded protein: CASTSWTGRGTEAFF.